This T cell receptor (beta chain) was sequenced in a study of T cells after yellow fever vaccination (dated by TCRdb to the late 2010s). General notes on the study: The SMART-Seq v4 Ultra Low Input RNA kit was used to prepare libraries from fractions with low cell numbers. To track T-cell clones before and after primary and booster YFV17D yellow fever vaccination, bulk TCR alpha and beta repertoires were sequenced longitudinally. Two healthy male donors made up the cohort, one aged 18 to 30 years and the other aged 30 to 40 years. Blood samples were taken at several timepoints before and after primary and secondary immunization, and bulk PBMC replicates and cell subsets were isolated.

Sequenced on an Illumina NovaSeq 6000. TCR cDNA was synthesized by 5'RACE template switching, through which a universal primer site and unique molecular identifiers were introduced. Priming for cDNA synthesis came from both the TCR alpha and TCR beta constant segments. Two PCR steps were used to amplify libraries, with sample barcodes and sequencing adapters being added in the second step. Sequencing of libraries was done on Illumina HiSeq 2500 (2x100 bp) or NovaSeq (2x150 bp). Per the source publication's procedure: MIGEC handled demultiplexing of reads and collapsing into UMI consensus sequences, while MiXCR performed V(D)J alignment. Using edgeR on replicate PBMC samples, clonotypes were called vaccine-responding if FDR was below 0.01 and the log2 fold change was above 5 up to day 15. CD4 or CD8 identity was assigned to each bulk clonotype according to whether the clonotype was present at higher abundance in the sequenced CD4 repertoire or the sequenced CD8 repertoire. In TCRdb, the public reads were trimmed at Q25 with fastp and aligned with MiXCR, with productive beta chains retained. Duplicate CDR3 protein sequences are folded into a single record with the most common DNA and genes. None of the V and J calls come from the authors' own analysis; TCRdb made them. Across this sample there are 250,000 to 350,000 distinct CDR3 sequences, with 8.7% seen only once. About 3.5% of the sample comes from the top ten.

The treatment or condition label, as the study defines it: live attenuated yellow fever vaccine strain. PBMCs were isolated from peripheral blood using a standard Ficoll-Paque protocol. Dynabeads CD4 and CD8 positive selection kits were used to isolate CD4 and CD8 T-cell fractions. RNA was extracted with TriZol from bulk PBMCs, CD4 and CD8 fractions, and dextramer-positive and dextramer-negative fractions. With respect to this clonotype: Its binding antigen is unknown. Base qualities are not recorded, but no much larger clone differs from it by a single base.

The germline V gene (reference sequence) provides CDR1 LGHDT and CDR2 YNNKEL. The CDR3 has 13 amino acids, counting the end cysteine and phenylalanine. Only the CDR3 DNA is retained, 39 bases long and in frame from the first base. Trimming takes 8 bases from V and 0 bases from J, and the germline ends sit 10 bases apart. Results the study describes overall, beyond this receptor: The study included only two donors, which limits how far the findings can be generalized. FACS-sorted repertoires could contain abundant contaminating clonotypes from the bulk population, so computational filtering was required. After the booster, most of the clones that had expanded following primary vaccination were detected again (approximately 95% of CD4 and around 88% of CD8), which suggests that memory was broadly maintained. A small share of clonotypes was detected in both CD4 and CD8 compartments, with the overlap likely arising from convergent recombination. The secondary T-cell response was weaker than the primary response but faster, peaking on day 5 instead of day 15.

The chain is encoded by TRBV3-1 joined to TRBJ1-2; the D gene identity is not certain. The TCR sequence derives from a man aged 18 to 30 who received the YFV17D yellow fever vaccine. This material consisted of CD4+ T cells sorted from PBMCs, taken 5 days after the yellow fever booster vaccination. The DNA reads TGTGCCAGCGCCAGGAGGTCTAACTATGGCTACACCTTC. Translated, this is CASARRSNYGYTF.